This TCR beta chain originates from a study of T cell repertoires in cytomegalovirus infection. From the reads, TCRdb called clonotypes with MiXCR, one entry per CDR3 protein. This table holds roughly 230,000 distinct CDR3 sequences, approximately 15% found once. Germline V gene sequence: CDR1 SGHTA, CDR2 FQGNSA. V lost 1 base, J lost 3 bases, and 5 bases stayed unmatched. This CDR3 has 16 residues. This clonotype was observed at least ten times. V is TRBV7-2 and J is TRBJ1-1; 10 nucleotides match TRBD1. This TCR was sampled from a human donor in good health (CMV status not recorded). Some clones in this sample may be carry-over from other donors' samples. The sample taken for sequencing was CD8+ T cells from PBMCs. The CDR3 reads CASSLVPGQGYTEAFF. The CDR3 DNA reads TGTGCCAGCAGCTTAGTTCCGGGACAGGGGTACACTGAAGCTTTCTTT. The full variable domain, rest sourced from reference TRBV7-2 and TRBJ1-1, is GAGVSQSPSNKVTEKGKDVELRCDPISGHTALYWYRQSLGQGLEFLIYFQGNSAPDKSGLPSDRFSAERTGGSVSTLTIQRTQQEDSAVYLCASSLVPGQGYTEAFFGQGTRLTVV.